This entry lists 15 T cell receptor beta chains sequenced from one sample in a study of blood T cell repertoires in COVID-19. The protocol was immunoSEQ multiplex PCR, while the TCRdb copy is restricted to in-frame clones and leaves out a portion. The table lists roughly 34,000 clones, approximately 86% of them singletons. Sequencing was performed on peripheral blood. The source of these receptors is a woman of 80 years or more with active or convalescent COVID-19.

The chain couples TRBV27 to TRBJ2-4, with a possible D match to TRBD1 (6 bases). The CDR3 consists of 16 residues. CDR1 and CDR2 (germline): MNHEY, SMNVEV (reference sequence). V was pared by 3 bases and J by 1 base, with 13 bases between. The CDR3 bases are TGTGCCAGCAGTTTCGTGGGGGCAGTGGCCAAAAACATTCAGTACTTC. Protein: CASSFVGAVAKNIQYF.

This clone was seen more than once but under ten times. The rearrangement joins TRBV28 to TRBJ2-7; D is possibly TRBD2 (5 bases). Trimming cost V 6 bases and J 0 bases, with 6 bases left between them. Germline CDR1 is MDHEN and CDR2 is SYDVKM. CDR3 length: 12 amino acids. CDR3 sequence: CASRDFSYEQYF. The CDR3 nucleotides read TGTGCCAGCAGGGACTTCTCCTACGAGCAGTACTTC.

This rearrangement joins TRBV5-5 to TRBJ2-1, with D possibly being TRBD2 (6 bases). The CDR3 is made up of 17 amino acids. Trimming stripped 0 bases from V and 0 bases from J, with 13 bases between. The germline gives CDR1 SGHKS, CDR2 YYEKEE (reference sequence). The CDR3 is CASSLGGAGYSYNEQFF. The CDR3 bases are TGTGCCAGCAGCTTGGGTGGGGCGGGGTACTCCTACAATGAGCAGTTCTTC.

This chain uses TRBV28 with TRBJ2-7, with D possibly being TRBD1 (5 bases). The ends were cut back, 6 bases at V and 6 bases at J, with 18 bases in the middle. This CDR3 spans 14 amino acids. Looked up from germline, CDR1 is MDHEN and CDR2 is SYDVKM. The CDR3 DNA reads TGTGCCAGCAGGGGGCCTCAGCGACCATCCGAGCAGTACTTC. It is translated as CASRGPQRPSEQYF.

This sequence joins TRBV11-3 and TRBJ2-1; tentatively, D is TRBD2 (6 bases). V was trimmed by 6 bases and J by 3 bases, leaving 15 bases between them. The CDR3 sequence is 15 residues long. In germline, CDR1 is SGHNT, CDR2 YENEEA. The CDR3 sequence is CASSKRDSNYNEQFF. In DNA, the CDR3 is TGTGCCAGCAGTAAGAGGGACTCCAACTACAATGAGCAGTTCTTC.

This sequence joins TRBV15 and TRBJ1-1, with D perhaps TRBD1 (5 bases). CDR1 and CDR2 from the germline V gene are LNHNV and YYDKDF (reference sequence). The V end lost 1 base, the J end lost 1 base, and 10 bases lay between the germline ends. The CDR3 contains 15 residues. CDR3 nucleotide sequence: TGTGCCACCAGCAGAGTGGGACTTTCGAACACTGAAGCTTTCTTT. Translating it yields CATSRVGLSNTEAFF.

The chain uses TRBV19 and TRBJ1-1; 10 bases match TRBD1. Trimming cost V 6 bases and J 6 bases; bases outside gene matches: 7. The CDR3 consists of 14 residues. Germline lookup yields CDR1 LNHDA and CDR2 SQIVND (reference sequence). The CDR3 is CASRTGTGAAEAFF. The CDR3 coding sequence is TGTGCCAGTAGAACCGGGACAGGGGCAGCTGAAGCTTTCTTT.

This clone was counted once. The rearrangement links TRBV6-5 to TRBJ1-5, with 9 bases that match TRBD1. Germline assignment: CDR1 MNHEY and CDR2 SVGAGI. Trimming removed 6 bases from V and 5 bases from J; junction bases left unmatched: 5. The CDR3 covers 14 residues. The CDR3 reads CASRATGGHQPQHF. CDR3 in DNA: TGTGCCAGCAGGGCAACAGGGGGCCATCAGCCCCAGCATTTT.

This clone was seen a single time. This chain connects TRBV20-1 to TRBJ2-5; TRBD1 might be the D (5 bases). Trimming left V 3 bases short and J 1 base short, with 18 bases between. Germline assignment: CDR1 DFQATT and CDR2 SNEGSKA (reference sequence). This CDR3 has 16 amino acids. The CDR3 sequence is CSASVYRRRRQETQYF. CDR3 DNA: TGCAGTGCTAGTGTTTACAGGAGAAGACGCCAAGAGACCCAGTACTTC.

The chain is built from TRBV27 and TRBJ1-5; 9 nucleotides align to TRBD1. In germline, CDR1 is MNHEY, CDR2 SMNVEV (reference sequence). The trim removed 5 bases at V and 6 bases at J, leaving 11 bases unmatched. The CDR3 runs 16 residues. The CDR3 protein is CASSARTGEWPQPQHF. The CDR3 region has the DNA TGTGCCAGCAGTGCAAGGACAGGGGAATGGCCTCAGCCCCAGCATTTT.

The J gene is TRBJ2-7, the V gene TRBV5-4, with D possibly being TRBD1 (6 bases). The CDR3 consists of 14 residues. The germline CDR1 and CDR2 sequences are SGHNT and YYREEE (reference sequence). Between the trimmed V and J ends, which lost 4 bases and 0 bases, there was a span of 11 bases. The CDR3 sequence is CASSLTGNSYEQYF. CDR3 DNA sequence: TGTGCCAGCAGCCTCACAGGGAACTCCTACGAGCAGTACTTC.

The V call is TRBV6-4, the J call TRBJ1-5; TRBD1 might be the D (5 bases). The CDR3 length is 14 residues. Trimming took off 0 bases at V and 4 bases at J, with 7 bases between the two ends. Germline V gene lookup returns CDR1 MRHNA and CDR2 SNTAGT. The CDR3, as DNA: TGTGCCAGCAGTGACTCGGGGGGAAATCAGCCCCAGCATTTT. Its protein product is CASSDSGGNQPQHF.

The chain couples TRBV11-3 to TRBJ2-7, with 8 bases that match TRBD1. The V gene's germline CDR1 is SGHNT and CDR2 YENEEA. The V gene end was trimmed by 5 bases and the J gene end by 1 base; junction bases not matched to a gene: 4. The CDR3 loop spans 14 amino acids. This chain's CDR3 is CASSPRTGSYEQYF. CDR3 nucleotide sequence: TGTGCCAGCAGCCCCCGGACAGGGTCCTACGAGCAGTACTTC.

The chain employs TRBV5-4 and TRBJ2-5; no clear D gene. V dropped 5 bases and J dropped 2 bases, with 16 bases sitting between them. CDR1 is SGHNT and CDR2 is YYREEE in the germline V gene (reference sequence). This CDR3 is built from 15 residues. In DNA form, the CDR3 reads TGTGCCAGCAGGCCAGACCTAGGAGCACAAGAGACCCAGTACTTC. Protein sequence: CASRPDLGAQETQYF.

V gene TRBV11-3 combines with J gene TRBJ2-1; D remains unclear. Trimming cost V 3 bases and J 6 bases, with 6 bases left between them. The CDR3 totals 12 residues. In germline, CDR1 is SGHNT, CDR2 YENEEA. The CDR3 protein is CASSFEPNEQFF. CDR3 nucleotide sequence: TGTGCCAGCAGCTTCGAGCCCAATGAGCAGTTCTTC.